What follows are 21 T cell receptor beta chains derived from one specimen sequenced in a study of OX40 agonist ivuxolimab in advanced cancers. The repertoire was sequenced with immunoSEQ multiplex PCR; TCRdb's copy has only in-frame clones and lacks some. Of about 91,000 clones listed, 87% are singletons. Material: CD4+ or CD8+ T cells sorted from blood, obtained in a trial of the OX40 agonist ivuxolimab. The source of these receptors is an adult with an advanced solid tumor such as melanoma, head and neck, liver or kidney cancer.

This clone came up a few times. V gene TRBV6-1 combines with J gene TRBJ2-5; tentative D call: TRBD1 (6 bases). The CDR3 has 15 amino acids. Trimming left V 11 bases short and J 1 base short, with 20 bases between. Germline values: CDR1 MNHNS, CDR2 SASEGT. The CDR3 here is CAGEQGLVGQETQYF. CDR3 in DNA: TGTGCCGGGGAGCAGGGGCTAGTGGGCCAAGAGACCCAGTACTTC.

The chain has TRBV7-3 and TRBJ2-7; D ambiguous. The CDR3 is 13 residues long. Trimming removed 1 base from V and 5 bases from J, with 9 bases in between. The germline V gene has CDR1 SGHTA and CDR2 FQGTGA. CDR3 coding DNA: TGTGCCAGCAGCTTAAGTCCGCAGGACGAGCAGTACTTC. It translates to CASSLSPQDEQYF.

This sequence joins TRBV4-1 and TRBJ2-3, with D possibly matching TRBD2 (7 bases). CDR3 length: 16 residues. From germline, CDR1 is MGHRA and CDR2 YSYEKL. The V and J ends lost 1 base and 7 bases respectively, with 18 bases between them. The DNA for the CDR3 is TGCGCCAGCAGCCAAGCCAGACTAGTGGGGGGGCATACGCAGTATTTT. Residues: CASSQARLVGGHTQYF.

This sequence joins TRBV2 and TRBJ2-5; no clear D gene. The V gene's germline CDR1 is SNHLY and CDR2 FYNNEI. V was trimmed by 8 bases and J by 2 bases, leaving 6 bases between them. The CDR3 consists of 11 residues. CDR3 DNA: TGTGCCAGCCTTCGACAAGAGACCCAGTACTTC. This codes for CASLRQETQYF.

The J gene is TRBJ2-3, the V gene TRBV29-1; 12 bases are a match to TRBD2. J was trimmed by 3 bases and V by 5 bases; bases with no gene match: 6. The CDR3 sequence is 15 residues long. Per germline, CDR1 SQVTM and CDR2 ANQGSEA. The CDR3 DNA is TGCAGCGTTCTCCTCGGACTAGCGGGGACAGATACGCAGTATTTT. It yields the protein CSVLLGLAGTDTQYF.

The rearrangement links TRBV6-5 to TRBJ2-7, with D maybe TRBD1 (6 bases). The CDR3 has 13 amino acids. Trimming pared 4 bases from V and 5 bases from J, leaving 12 bases between. Germline assignment: CDR1 MNHEY and CDR2 SVGAGI. The CDR3 sequence: CASSSAQGHEQYF. For the CDR3, the DNA is TGTGCCAGCAGTTCAGCACAGGGCCACGAGCAGTACTTC.

The V gene is TRBV6-5, the J gene TRBJ2-1, with a tentative D call TRBD2 (6 bases). V gave up 5 bases and J gave up 7 bases, with 9 bases separating them. CDR3 length equals 12 residues. Germline V gene data show CDR1 as MNHEY and CDR2 as SVGAGI. In DNA, the CDR3 is TGTGCCAGCAGTCGTGGGGGGAATGAGCAGTTCTTC. Encoded protein: CASSRGGNEQFF.

V gene TRBV11-2 combines with J gene TRBJ2-7, with 12 bases that match TRBD1. The germline CDR1 and CDR2 sequences are SGHAT and FQNNGV. This CDR3 has 16 residues. J gave up 9 bases and V 5 bases, and 14 bases lay outside the gene matches. DNA of the CDR3: TGTGCCAGCAGCCCAAACCTTAGGGACAGGGGGCTTAGGCAGTACTTC. Encoded protein: CASSPNLRDRGLRQYF.

The genes are TRBV9 and TRBJ2-3; the D is unclear. Trimming stripped 3 bases from V and 1 base from J, with 6 bases between. This CDR3 comprises 13 residues. Per the germline V gene, CDR1 is SGDLS and CDR2 is YYNGEE. The chain's CDR3 is CASSASRTDTQYF. The CDR3 region has the DNA TGTGCCAGCAGCGCGAGTCGCACAGATACGCAGTATTTT.

The gene calls are TRBV6-1 and TRBJ1-1; D gene uncertain. Germline V CDR1 and CDR2: MNHNS, SASEGT. This CDR3 has 16 amino acids. V shed 2 bases and J shed 8 bases, with 21 bases lying between them. Here the CDR3 DNA reads TGTGCCAGCAGTGAACTGCGAACAGCTGAACCACACGAAGCTTTCTTT. Translation: CASSELRTAEPHEAFF.

This rearrangement joins TRBV7-9 to TRBJ1-5; D is unclear. The CDR3 sequence is 14 residues long. CDR1 and CDR2 (germline): SEHNR, FQNEAQ (reference sequence). Trimming removed 4 bases at V and 6 bases at J, with 13 bases between. The CDR3 DNA reads as TGTGCCAGCAGCTCGCCGGGTAGTAGTCAGCCCCAGCATTTT. Translating gives CASSSPGSSQPQHF. Filled out from reference TRBV7-9 and TRBJ1-5, the complete variable domain reads DTGVSQNPRHKITKRGQNVTFRCDPISEHNRLYWYRQTLGQGPEFLTYFQNEAQLEKSRLLSDRFSAERPKGSFSTLEIQRTEQGDSAMYLCASSSPGSSQPQHFGDGTRLSIL.

The chain is built from TRBV4-2 and TRBJ1-1, with a possible D match to TRBD1 (5 bases). The germline V gene has CDR1 LGHNA and CDR2 YNFKEQ. Trimming left V 4 bases short and J 0 bases short, with 18 bases between. The CDR3 is made up of 17 amino acids. CDR3: CASSPGHGRQMNTEAFF. In DNA form, the CDR3 reads TGTGCCAGCAGCCCTGGACACGGGAGGCAAATGAACACTGAAGCTTTCTTT.

A word on this clone: Other nucleotide sequences from this sample produce the same CDR3. The V and J genes are TRBV28 and TRBJ1-4; D is ambiguous. Germline V gene sequence: CDR1 MDHEN, CDR2 SYDVKM. Trimming took off 7 bases at V and 0 bases at J, with 0 bases between the two ends. CDR3 length equals 11 residues. The CDR3: CASTTNEKLFF. The CDR3 coding sequence is TGTGCCAGCACAACTAATGAAAAACTGTTTTTT.

The rearrangement uses TRBV5-4 and TRBJ2-2, with D unresolved. Germline V gives CDR1 SGHNT, CDR2 YYREEE (reference sequence). V was cut by 9 bases and J by 6 bases, with 15 bases left in between. The CDR3 contains 13 residues. The CDR3 DNA is TGTGCCACCTCCCTTAGGTTTCCCGGGGAGCTGTTTTTT. It codes for CATSLRFPGELFF.

The rearrangement joins TRBV28 to TRBJ1-1; unclear D gene. The CDR3 has 14 residues. V lost 8 bases and J 4 bases, leaving 17 bases between the germline ends. Germline assignment: CDR1 MDHEN and CDR2 SYDVKM. For the CDR3, the DNA is TGTGCCAGCTCTTCGGAGGCGTTGCCCACTGAAGCTTTCTTT. This sequence encodes CASSSEALPTEAFF.

The V call is TRBV6-5, the J call TRBJ1-4; D is undetermined. The CDR3 has 11 residues. Germline V gene sequence: CDR1 MNHEY, CDR2 SVGAGI. V lost 0 bases and J lost 13, with 6 bases in between. In DNA, the CDR3 is TGTGCCAGCAGTTACTCCCGAGGACTGTTTTTT. The encoded protein is CASSYSRGLFF.

The chain employs TRBV6-5 and TRBJ2-5, with D hard to call. Trimming shortened V by 4 bases and J by 5 bases, and 8 bases separated the two germline ends. Germline V lookup: CDR1 MNHEY, CDR2 SVGAGI. The CDR3 extends over 12 amino acids. Here the CDR3 DNA reads TGTGCCAGCAGTTGGCCCGGGGAGACCCAGTACTTC. It is translated as CASSWPGETQYF.

This clone was counted only a few times. The chain carries TRBV19 and TRBJ2-5; D ambiguous. The V end lost 5 bases, the J end lost 5 bases, and 12 bases lay between the germline ends. The CDR3 has 13 residues. Looked up from germline, CDR1 is LNHDA and CDR2 is SQIVND (reference sequence). The CDR3 protein is CASSSVIGETQYF. CDR3 sequence (DNA): TGTGCCAGTAGTTCGGTGATCGGGGAGACCCAGTACTTC.

This chain connects TRBV5-4 to TRBJ1-2; D is uncertain. CDR1 is SGHNT, CDR2 YYREEE, per germline (reference sequence). This CDR3 has 15 amino acids. Deletions cut 0 bases from V and 4 bases from J, with 13 bases between. The CDR3 reads CASSLAGGMGYGYTF. Written as DNA, the CDR3 is TGTGCCAGCAGCTTGGCCGGAGGGATGGGCTATGGCTACACCTTC.

This clone was detected a few times. V usage is TRBV28 and J usage is TRBJ1-1; TRBD1 is a possible D gene (6 bases). This CDR3 has 16 amino acids. CDR1 and CDR2 from the germline V gene are MDHEN and SYDVKM. V shed 3 bases and J shed 1 base, with 15 bases lying between them. CDR3 sequence (DNA): TGTGCCAGCAGTTTTTGGGGGCGGTGGGGGAACACTGAAGCTTTCTTT. Residues: CASSFWGRWGNTEAFF.

As concerns this clone: This sample also contains other DNA sequences that code for the same CDR3. The chain is built from TRBV19 and TRBJ2-7; D remains unclear. The CDR3 sequence is 12 residues long. Trimming took off 5 bases at V and 0 bases at J, with 5 bases between the two ends. Germline V gives CDR1 LNHDA, CDR2 SQIVND (reference sequence). The CDR3, as DNA: TGTGCCAGTAGTTCAGGCTCCTACGAGCAGTACTTC. Translated, it gives CASSSGSYEQYF.